Reported below is one T cell receptor (beta chain). These data belong to a study of control samples from healthy donors and cancer patients. Looked up from germline, CDR1 is LNHDA and CDR2 is SQIVND (reference sequence). V lost 7 bases and J lost 5; bases outside the gene matches: 4. This CDR3 comprises 13 residues. TCRdb's copy holds only in-frame clones and misses some; the assay was immunoSEQ multiplex PCR. The sample contains about 81,000 clones, about 94% of which appear only once. The V gene is TRBV19, the J gene TRBJ2-2; the match to TRBD1 covers 7 bases. What was sequenced was blood. The TCR comes from a woman between 18 and 29 years old in good health. This chain's CDR3 is CASTTGATGELFF. The CDR3 nucleotides read TGTGCCAGTACCACAGGGGCGACCGGGGAGCTGTTTTTT.